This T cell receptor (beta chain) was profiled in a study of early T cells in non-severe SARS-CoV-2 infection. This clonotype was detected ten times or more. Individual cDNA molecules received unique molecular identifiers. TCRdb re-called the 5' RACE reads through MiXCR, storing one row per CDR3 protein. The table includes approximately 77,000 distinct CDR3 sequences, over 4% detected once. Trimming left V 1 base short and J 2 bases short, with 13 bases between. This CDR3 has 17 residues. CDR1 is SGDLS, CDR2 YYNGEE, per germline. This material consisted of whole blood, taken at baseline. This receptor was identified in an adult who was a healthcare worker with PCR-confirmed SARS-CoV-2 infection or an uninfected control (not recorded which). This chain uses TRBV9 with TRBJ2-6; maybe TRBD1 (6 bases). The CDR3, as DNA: TGTGCCAGCAGCGTAAACAGGGAACTACCTGGGGCCAACGTCCTGACTTTC. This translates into CASSVNRELPGANVLTF.